Reported below is one TCR beta chain. Profiled with immunoSEQ multiplex PCR; TCRdb holds only in-frame clones, not every one. Of about 150,000 clones in the sample, roughly 84% are singletons; the top ten hold 6.5% to 7.5%. The CDR3 extends over 16 amino acids. The trim removed 7 bases at V and 5 bases at J, leaving 14 bases unmatched. Germline loops: CDR1 LNHDA, CDR2 SQIVND (reference sequence). The data belong to a study of blood T cell repertoires in COVID-19. Study background: Nucleic acid was either cDNA or gDNA, and it came from T cells, B-cell-depleted T cells, or PBMCs.

What was sequenced was peripheral blood. This sequence joins TRBV19 and TRBJ1-2; 9 bases fit TRBD1. This receptor was identified in a man aged 80 or over with COVID-19, enrolled during active disease. The CDR3 DNA sequence: TGTGCCAGTATCCCGACTTCCGGGACAGGGTCGTATGGCTACACCTTC. This codes for CASIPTSGTGSYGYTF.